The 32 T cell receptor beta chains in this list originate from one sample, sequenced in a study of CD8+ T cells in alopecia areata. The sequencing template was cDNA reverse transcribed from extracted RNA. Libraries were prepared by immunoSEQ multiplex PCR; TCRdb keeps only in-frame clonotypes and omits some of them. The profile covers 250,000 or so clones, none occurring a single time. On the basis of CD4, CD8alpha, NKG2D, NKG2ACE and other markers, pooled cutaneous lymph node cells were sorted. Specimen: CD4+ T cells sorted from a lymph node. These TCRs come from a C3H/HeJ mouse with alopecia areata. Mouse strain MHC haplotype: H2-k.

Points on this clone: Genes and germline are mouse. The missing CDR3 end, 4 residues past where the read stops, is filled in from the germline J gene. The chain employs TRBV31 and TRBJ2-7; TRBD2 might be the D (7 bases). The CDR3 runs 14 residues. Per germline, CDR1 GKSSPN and CDR2 SITVG. The CDR3 region is CAWSLEGGDYEQYF. The CDR3 DNA, read in part, is TGTGCCTGGAGTCTAGAGGGGGGGGATTAT.

In its sample, this clone was seen a few times. Any gene name here is a mouse gene name. The read is 4 residues too short to cover the CDR3 end, so that end is filled in from the germline J gene. The chain carries TRBV17 and TRBJ2-1; TRBD2 aligns across 11 bases. Germline V gene lookup returns CDR1 MNHDT and CDR2 YYDKIL. This CDR3 comprises 14 residues. Unmatched junction bases numbered 4, after V lost 8 bases and J lost 4 bases. CDR3 in amino acids: CASGGLGGYAEQFF. Incomplete CDR3 DNA: TGTGCTAGCGGAGGACTGGGGGGTTATGCT.

The table lists this clone with a few counts. Gene names are mouse gene names. The CDR3 end is not reached by the read, which stops 4 residues before it; the germline J gene fills it in. Other nucleotide sequences from this sample produce the same CDR3. The chain uses TRBV31 and TRBJ2-2; 8 bases align to TRBD2. The junction had 4 bases not matched to a gene; V was cut back by 0 bases and J by 4 bases. From germline, CDR1 is GKSSPN and CDR2 SITVG. The CDR3 is 15 residues long. CDR3: CAWSLLGGGTGQLYF. The sequenced part of the CDR3 DNA is TGTGCCTGGAGTCTTCTGGGGGGAGGCACCGGG. The full variable domain, its missing parts supplied by reference TRBV31 and TRBJ2-2, is AQTIHQWPVAEIKAVGSPLSLGCTIKGKSSPNLYWYWQATGGTLQQLFYSITVGQVESVVQLNLSASRPKDDQFILSTEKLLLSHSGFYLCAWSLLGGGTGQLYFGEGSKLTVL.

A remark on this clone: The genes and germline here are from mouse. Read data end 4 residues before the CDR3 end; the end is taken from the germline J gene. The chain employs TRBV13-1 and TRBJ2-1; 10 nucleotides agree with TRBD2. Trimming cost V 3 bases and J 6 bases; bases outside gene matches: 6. CDR1 NSHNY and CDR2 SYGAGN come from the germline V gene. This CDR3 has 15 amino acids. The CDR3 region is CASSGRLGGGAEQFF. The sequenced part of the CDR3 DNA is TGTGCCAGCAGTGGTCGACTGGGGGGCGGTGCT.

About this clone: Genes and germline are mouse. Sequencing ends 3 residues short of the CDR3 end; the germline J gene provides the rest. V gene TRBV13-3 combines with J gene TRBJ1-6, with a tentative D call TRBD1 (6 bases). TRBJ1-6 is an open reading frame, and its role is uncertain. The V and J ends lost 4 bases and 3 bases respectively, with 8 bases between them. CDR1 and CDR2 (germline): NNHDY, SYVADS. The CDR3 contains 14 residues. This CDR3 is CASSSGVYNSPLYF. The CDR3 DNA, read in part, is TGTGCCAGCAGTTCAGGGGTCTATAATTCGCCC.

This clone has only a few counts. Gene names denote mouse genes. The read halts 4 residues ahead of the CDR3 end, with the missing end drawn from the germline J gene. The same CDR3 arises from other DNA sequences in this sample as well. V usage is TRBV1 and J usage is TRBJ1-2; TRBD1 is a possible D gene (6 bases). The germline CDR1 and CDR2 sequences are NSQYPW and LRSPGD (reference sequence). The CDR3 is 15 amino acids. V was shortened by 0 bases and J by 3 bases, with 11 bases between the two germline ends. Partial CDR3 DNA: TGCACCTGCAGTGCAGATCAGGGGTTGGACTCC. This gives the protein CTCSADQGLDS. The whole CDR3 region reads CTCSADQGLDSDYTF.

This clone occurred a few times. Germline and genes here are mouse. Coverage ceases 4 residues before the CDR3 finishes, and the germline J gene fills in the end. V and J are TRBV13-1 and TRBJ2-2; D remains ambiguous. Germline V CDR1 and CDR2: NSHNY, SYGAGN. V shed 5 bases and J shed 0 bases, with 8 bases lying between them. The CDR3 has 14 residues. Incomplete CDR3 DNA: TGTGCCAGCAGAAGACATTCAAACACCGGG. It encodes CASRRHSNTG. The full CDR3 reads CASRRHSNTGQLYF.

Comments on this clone: Gene names and germline refer to mouse. The CDR3 end falls 4 residues outside the read, so it is completed with the germline J gene. The chain combines TRBV13-1 with TRBJ2-3; 10 positions match TRBD2. Per germline, CDR1 NSHNY and CDR2 SYGAGN. The CDR3 loop spans 14 amino acids. The CDR3 spells CASRFWGGGETLYF. The sequenced part of the CDR3 DNA is TGTGCCAGCAGGTTCTGGGGGGGCGGAGAA.

As for this clone: These gene names are mouse names. The CDR3 end falls 3 residues outside the read, so it is completed with the germline J gene. The gene calls are TRBV13-1 and TRBJ1-6, with 11 bases aligning to TRBD1. TRBJ1-6 is filed as an ORF, its function uncertain. CDR1 and CDR2 from the germline V gene are NSHNY and SYGAGN. The CDR3 sequence is 16 residues long. V shed 5 bases, J shed 3 bases, and the junction held 4 bases outside the gene matches. The CDR3 DNA, read in part, is TGTGCCAGCAGCCGGGACAGGGGGAACTATAATTCGCCC. Protein product: CASSRDRGNYNSP. The whole CDR3 sequence reads CASSRDRGNYNSPLYF.

As regards this clone: Gene names follow the mouse nomenclature. The read halts 4 residues ahead of the CDR3 end, with the missing end drawn from the germline J gene. Within the sample, other DNA sequences also encode this same CDR3. The V gene is TRBV31, the J gene TRBJ1-1, with TRBD1 as a possible D gene (6 bases). V was pared by 2 bases and J by 1 base, with 8 bases between. Per germline, CDR1 GKSSPN and CDR2 SITVG. This CDR3 has 13 amino acids. CDR3 DNA (partial): TGTGCCTGGAGTTTACAGGGGAACACA. This encodes CAWSLQGNT. The full CDR3 reads CAWSLQGNTEVFF.

Remarks on this clone: The gene names here belong to mouse. The read terminates 4 residues before the CDR3 end, so the remaining end is supplied by the germline J gene. The gene calls are TRBV14 and TRBJ2-2; 9 bases are a match to TRBD1. The CDR3 loop spans 16 amino acids. Germline V lookup: CDR1 SGHDT, CDR2 FRDEAV. V lost 5 bases to trimming and J lost 4 bases; unmatched junction nucleotides: 9. The sequenced CDR3 bases are TGTGCCAGCAGCCCCGGGACAGGGAAGGGCACCGGG. The encoded protein is CASSPGTGKGTG. The whole CDR3 sequence reads CASSPGTGKGTGQLYF.

This clone was counted between two and nine times. Gene names are mouse gene names. Read coverage stops 4 residues before the CDR3 terminus; the germline J gene supplies the remainder. J is TRBJ1-1 and V is TRBV1, with TRBD1 as a possible D gene (5 bases). Germline V gives CDR1 NSQYPW, CDR2 LRSPGD (reference sequence). Trimming pared 4 bases from V and 3 bases from J, leaving 9 bases between. The CDR3 runs to 13 residues. The sequenced part of the CDR3 DNA is TGCACCTGCAGTGATGTCAGGGACACA. It is translated as CTCSDVRDT. The entire CDR3 reads CTCSDVRDTEVFF.

This clone has a count of ten or more. Gene names and germline refer to mouse. Read sequence stops 4 residues before the CDR3 end, and the germline J gene provides the missing end. This CDR3 is also generated by other DNA sequences in the sample. V is TRBV12-1 and J is TRBJ2-2; 11 bases are a match to TRBD1. The length of the CDR3 is 16 residues. V trimming: 0 bases; J trimming: 4 bases; junction bases outside the gene matches: 3. Looked up from germline, CDR1 is SGHSN and CDR2 is HYEKVE. CDR3 in amino acids: CASSLVGTGGTGQLYF. The CDR3 bases that were read are TGTGCCAGCTCTCTCGTTGGGACAGGGGGCACCGGG. The entire variable domain, with the rest obtained from reference TRBV12-1 and TRBJ2-2, is as follows: DSGVVQSPRHIIKEKGGRSVLTCIPISGHSNVVWYQQTLGKELKFLIQHYEKVERDKGFLPSRFSVQQFDDYHSEMNMSALELEDSAMYFCASSLVGTGGTGQLYFGEGSKLTVL.

This clone has a handful of counts. Gene names are mouse gene names. The read halts 4 residues ahead of the CDR3 end, with the missing end drawn from the germline J gene. This rearrangement joins TRBV13-1 to TRBJ2-1, with D uncertain. Germline CDR1 and CDR2: NSHNY and SYGAGN. V dropped 4 bases and J dropped 0 bases, with 8 bases sitting between them. This CDR3 has 14 amino acids. The sequenced part of the CDR3 DNA is TGTGCCAGCAGTTACACAAATAACTATGCT. Encoded protein: CASSYTNNYA. The entire CDR3 is CASSYTNNYAEQFF.

About this clone: Germline and genes here are mouse. The read ends 4 residues early relative to the CDR3; the germline J gene fills the gap. Other DNA sequences in the sample encode the same CDR3. The chain joins TRBV1 to TRBJ1-1; D possibly corresponds to TRBD1 (6 bases). CDR3 length: 14 residues. Trimming removed 5 bases from V and 0 bases from J, with 10 bases in between. Germline CDR1 is NSQYPW and CDR2 is LRSPGD (reference sequence). The DNA read from the CDR3 is TGCACCTGCAGTTCCGGGACAACAAACACA. Protein: CTCSSGTTNT. The entire CDR3 protein is CTCSSGTTNTEVFF.

This clone occurred a few times. Gene names follow the mouse nomenclature. The sequence runs out 3 residues before the end of the CDR3; the remainder is reconstructed from the germline J gene. This chain uses TRBV13-3 with TRBJ1-6; 7 bases match TRBD1. Being an ORF, TRBJ1-6 has a function that is uncertain. The junction had 3 bases not matched to a gene; V was cut back by 2 bases and J by 7 bases. The CDR3 extends over 14 amino acids. The germline V gene has CDR1 NNHDY and CDR2 SYVADS. CDR3 sequence reads: CASSEGGGNSPLYF. The CDR3 bases that were read are TGTGCCAGCAGTGAAGGGGGCGGGAATTCGCCC.

In regard to this clone: Germline and genes: mouse. The read stops 4 residues short of the end of the CDR3; the missing end is completed from the germline J gene. The chain recombines TRBV19 with TRBJ1-1, with D perhaps matching TRBD1 (6 bases). Germline CDR1 FNHDT, CDR2 SITEND (reference sequence). V was trimmed by 3 bases and J by 2 bases, leaving 11 bases between them. There are 14 residues in the CDR3. CDR3 protein: CASSKGHPNTEVFF. Partial CDR3 DNA: TGTGCCAGCAGTAAGGGACACCCCAACACA.

Concerning this clone itself: The genes and germline here are from mouse. The DNA ends 4 residues before the CDR3 does, and the rest of the CDR3 is filled in from the germline J gene. The rearrangement joins TRBV13-2 to TRBJ2-1; 13 bases map to TRBD2. Germline assignment: CDR1 NNHNN and CDR2 SYGAGS (reference sequence). The CDR3 is 15 amino acids. CDR3 region: CASGGGTGGEPEQFF. The DNA read from the CDR3 is TGTGCCAGCGGTGGCGGGACTGGGGGGGAACCT.

Worth noting for this clone: A read error may be the cause here, since a much bigger clone is one base away. The gene symbols are mouse symbols. The CDR3 goes on 4 residues after the read ends, and that part is filled in from the germline J gene. The rearrangement uses TRBV13-3 and TRBJ1-2; D is uncertain. The CDR3 extends over 12 amino acids. CDR1 and CDR2 from the germline V gene are NNHDY and SYVADS. V was clipped by 5 bases and J by 0 bases, with 5 bases between them. The part of the CDR3 DNA that was read is TGTGCCAGCAGAAATGCAAACTCC. Its translation: CASRNANS. In full, the CDR3 reads CASRNANSDYTF.

A word on this clone: Gene names are the mouse ones. The CDR3 is cut off 4 residues early in the read; its end comes from the germline J gene. The chain combines TRBV13-1 with TRBJ2-2; TRBD1 aligns across 8 bases. The CDR3 has 14 amino acids. In germline, CDR1 is NSHNY, CDR2 SYGAGN. J gave up 1 base and V 5 bases, and 1 base lay outside the gene matches. The sequenced part of the CDR3 DNA is TGTGCCAGCAGAGGGACAGGAAACACCGGG. Protein product: CASRGTGNTG. The whole CDR3 reads CASRGTGNTGQLYF.

Turning to this clone: Gene names refer to mouse genes. Coverage ceases 4 residues before the CDR3 finishes, and the germline J gene fills in the end. V usage is TRBV19 and J usage is TRBJ2-3, with TRBD2 matching over 8 bases. This CDR3 is built from 15 residues. CDR1 is FNHDT, CDR2 SITEND, per germline (reference sequence). V dropped 3 bases and J dropped 1; count of bases not matched to a gene: 4. CDR3 DNA (partial): TGTGCCAGCAGTACCACACTGGGGGGTGCAGAA. As protein: CASSTTLGGAE. The complete CDR3 protein is CASSTTLGGAETLYF.

In this sample, this clone turned up many times. All gene names here are mouse names. The missing CDR3 end, 4 residues past where the read stops, is filled in from the germline J gene. V usage is TRBV13-1 and J usage is TRBJ1-2, with D maybe TRBD1 (5 bases). The CDR3 totals 13 residues. V was pared by 4 bases and J by 4 bases, with 11 bases between. CDR1 and CDR2 (germline): NSHNY, SYGAGN. CDR3 in amino acids: CASSPQGASDYTF. The DNA read from the CDR3 is TGTGCCAGCAGTCCCCAGGGAGCCTCC.

This clone was observed a few times. Genes and germline are mouse. Read coverage stops 4 residues before the CDR3 terminus; the germline J gene supplies the remainder. At the DNA level, this CDR3 is encoded by other sequences in the same sample as well. The chain joins TRBV14 to TRBJ2-7; D is possibly TRBD2 (7 bases). The CDR3 runs to 14 residues. Looked up from germline, CDR1 is SGHDT and CDR2 is FRDEAV. Trimming took 2 bases from V and 0 from J, leaving 9 bases between them. The CDR3 loop is CASSLGGGSYEQYF. The sequenced CDR3 bases are TGTGCCAGCAGTTTGGGGGGCGGCTCCTAT.

Turning to this clone: The genes are named according to mouse. The CDR3 bases that were read are TGTGCCAGCAGTGATTTCTGGGGCTAT. This translates into CASSDFWGY. The complete CDR3 reads CASSDFWGYEQYF. J is TRBJ2-7 and V is TRBV13-3; tentatively, D is TRBD2 (6 bases). Coverage ceases 4 residues before the CDR3 finishes, and the germline J gene fills in the end. The CDR3 contains 13 residues. V was trimmed by 1 base and J by 3 bases, leaving 8 bases between them. Germline CDR1 is NNHDY and CDR2 is SYVADS.

This clone was recorded a few times. Mouse germline and gene names are used. Different DNA sequences within this sample yield the same CDR3. The CDR3 DNA, read in part, is TGTGCCAGCAGTGACCTGGGGGGTAGCACCGGG. It specifies CASSDLGGSTG. The whole CDR3 reads CASSDLGGSTGQLYF. The chain combines TRBV13-1 with TRBJ2-2, with 8 bases fitting TRBD2. The read terminates 4 residues ahead of where the CDR3 ends, so the germline J gene completes it. After removal of 2 bases from V and 4 bases from J, the junction contained 4 bases not matched to a gene. The length of the CDR3 is 15 residues. Germline V lookup: CDR1 NSHNY, CDR2 SYGAGN.

Comments on this clone: Germline and genes here are mouse. The read ends 4 residues before the CDR3 terminus; that terminus is restored from the germline J gene. The chain is built from TRBV12-1 and TRBJ2-7, with TRBD2 matching 8 bases. Looked up from germline, CDR1 is SGHSN and CDR2 is HYEKVE. CDR3 length: 15 residues. Losses at the gene ends were 0 bases for V and 0 bases for J; bases not matched to a gene: 3. CDR3 DNA, as far as it was read: TGTGCCAGCTCTCTCGCGGGGGGGCACTCCTAT. This encodes CASSLAGGHSY. The complete CDR3 reads CASSLAGGHSYEQYF. Combining the CDR3 with reference TRBV12-1 and TRBJ2-7 gives the whole variable domain DSGVVQSPRHIIKEKGGRSVLTCIPISGHSNVVWYQQTLGKELKFLIQHYEKVERDKGFLPSRFSVQQFDDYHSEMNMSALELEDSAMYFCASSLAGGHSYEQYFGPGTRLTVL.

With respect to this clone: The gene names given are mouse names. The DNA ends 4 residues before the CDR3 does, and the rest of the CDR3 is filled in from the germline J gene. This rearrangement joins TRBV13-2 to TRBJ2-5; TRBD2 aligns across 8 bases. There are 13 residues in the CDR3. The germline CDR1 and CDR2 sequences are NNHNN and SYGAGS (reference sequence). The sequenced part of the CDR3 DNA is TGTGCCAGCACCTGGGGGGAGGAAGAC. Residues: CASTWGEED. The complete CDR3 protein is CASTWGEEDTQYF.

With respect to this clone: Germline and genes here are mouse. Read coverage stops 4 residues before the CDR3 terminus; the germline J gene supplies the remainder. The chain recombines TRBV13-1 with TRBJ1-2; D is perhaps TRBD1 (5 bases). Trimming cost V 3 bases and J 3 bases, with 9 bases left between them. The CDR3 has 13 amino acids. The germline gives CDR1 NSHNY, CDR2 SYGAGN. CDR3: CASSGREDSDYTF. The sequenced part of the CDR3 DNA is TGTGCCAGCAGTGGCAGGGAGGACTCC.

In the case of this clone: The listed genes are named as in mouse. The read terminates 4 residues before the CDR3 end, so the remaining end is supplied by the germline J gene. This rearrangement joins TRBV12-2 to TRBJ2-5; the D gene is possibly TRBD2 (5 bases). Between the trimmed V and J ends, which lost 1 base and 3 bases, there was a span of 7 bases. Germline CDR1 is SGHLS and CDR2 is HYDKME. This CDR3 region has 13 residues. The sequenced part of the CDR3 DNA is TGTGCCAGCTCTCTTGGGGAGCAAGAC. Translation gives CASSLGEQD. The whole CDR3 reads CASSLGEQDTQYF. Full variable domain (missing parts from reference TRBV12-2 and TRBJ2-5): NSGVVQSPRYIIKGKGERSILKCIPISGHLSVAWYQQTQGQELKFFIQHYDKMERDKGNLPSRFSVQQFDDYHSEMNMSALELEDSAVYFCASSLGEQDTQYFGPGTRLLVL.

As regards this clone: Gene names are mouse gene names. The read halts 4 residues ahead of the CDR3 end, with the missing end drawn from the germline J gene. This sequence joins TRBV1 and TRBJ2-3, with 8 bases matching TRBD1. V lost 4 bases, J lost 0 bases, and 6 bases stayed unmatched. The CDR3 is 16 residues long. Germline V gives CDR1 NSQYPW, CDR2 LRSPGD (reference sequence). The CDR3 DNA, read in part, is TGCACCTGCAGTGGGGGACAGGCGTCTAGTGCAGAA. Its translation is CTCSGGQASSAE. The full CDR3 reads CTCSGGQASSAETLYF.

As concerns this clone: The listed genes are named as in mouse. The observed sequence ends 4 residues before the CDR3 terminus, with the missing tail filled in from the germline J gene. The V gene is TRBV13-1, the J gene TRBJ2-1, with 10 bases fitting TRBD1. The CDR3 loop spans 14 amino acids. Germline-derived CDR1 and CDR2 are NSHNY and SYGAGN. The V segment lost 4 bases and the J segment 3 bases; nucleotides outside the gene matches: 1. CDR3 protein: CASSRQGAYAEQFF. The CDR3 bases that were read are TGTGCCAGCAGTCGACAGGGGGCCTATGCT.

This clone was seen a few times. Mouse germline and gene names are used. The read stops 4 residues short of the end of the CDR3; the missing end is completed from the germline J gene. Other DNA sequences in this sample translate to the same CDR3. The rearrangement links TRBV31 to TRBJ1-2, with 7 positions matching TRBD1. CDR1 is GKSSPN, CDR2 SITVG, per germline. The length of the CDR3 is 14 residues. The ends lost 2 bases at V and 0 bases at J; junction bases unmatched: 3. The covered CDR3 bases are TGTGCCTGGAGTAGGGACAGAGCAAACTCC. It codes for CAWSRDRANS. The entire CDR3 reads CAWSRDRANSDYTF.